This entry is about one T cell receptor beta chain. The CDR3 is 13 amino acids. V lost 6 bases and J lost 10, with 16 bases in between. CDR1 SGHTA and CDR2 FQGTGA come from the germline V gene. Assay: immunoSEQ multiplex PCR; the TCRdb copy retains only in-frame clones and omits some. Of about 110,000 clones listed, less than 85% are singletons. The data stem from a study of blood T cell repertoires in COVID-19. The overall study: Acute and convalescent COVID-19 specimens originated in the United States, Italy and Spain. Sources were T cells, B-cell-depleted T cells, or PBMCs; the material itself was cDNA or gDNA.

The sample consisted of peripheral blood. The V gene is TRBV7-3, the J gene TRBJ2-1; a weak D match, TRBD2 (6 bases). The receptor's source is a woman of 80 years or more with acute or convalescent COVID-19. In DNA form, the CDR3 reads TGTGCCAGCAGGCCAGAGGCGGGGAGGGAGCAGTTCTTC. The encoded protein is CASRPEAGREQFF.